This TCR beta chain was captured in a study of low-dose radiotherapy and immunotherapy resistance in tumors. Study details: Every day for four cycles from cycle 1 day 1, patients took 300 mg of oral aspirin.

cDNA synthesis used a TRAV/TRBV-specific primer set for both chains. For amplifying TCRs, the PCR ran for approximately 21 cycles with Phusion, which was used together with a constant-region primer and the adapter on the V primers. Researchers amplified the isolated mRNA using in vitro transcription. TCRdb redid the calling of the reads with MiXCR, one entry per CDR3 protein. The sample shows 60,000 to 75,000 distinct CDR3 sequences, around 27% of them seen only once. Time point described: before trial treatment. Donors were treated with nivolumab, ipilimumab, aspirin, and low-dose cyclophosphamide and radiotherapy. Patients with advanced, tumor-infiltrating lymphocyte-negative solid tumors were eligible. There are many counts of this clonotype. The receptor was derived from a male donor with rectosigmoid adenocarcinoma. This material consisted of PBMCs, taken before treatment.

CDR3 region: CSVAMSLETQYF. The DNA of the CDR3 is TGCAGCGTTGCTATGAGCTTGGAGACCCAGTACTTC. This sequence joins TRBV29-1 and TRBJ2-5; D gene uncertain. The CDR3 is 12 residues long. Trimming cost V 4 bases and J 5 bases, with 11 bases left between them. From germline, CDR1 is SQVTM and CDR2 ANQGSEA.